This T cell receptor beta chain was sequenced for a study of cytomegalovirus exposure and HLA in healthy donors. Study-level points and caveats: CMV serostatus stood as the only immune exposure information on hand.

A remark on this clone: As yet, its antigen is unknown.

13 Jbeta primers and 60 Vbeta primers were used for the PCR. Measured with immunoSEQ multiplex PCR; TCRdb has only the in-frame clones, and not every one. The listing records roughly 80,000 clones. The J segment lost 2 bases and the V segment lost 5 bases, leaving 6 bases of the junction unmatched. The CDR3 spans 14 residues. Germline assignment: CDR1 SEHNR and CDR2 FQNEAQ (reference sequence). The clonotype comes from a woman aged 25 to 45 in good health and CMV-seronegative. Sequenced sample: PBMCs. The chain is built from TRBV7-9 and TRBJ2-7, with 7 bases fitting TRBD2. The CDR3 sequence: CASSPRDYPYEQYF. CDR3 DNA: TGTGCCAGCAGCCCCCGGGACTACCCCTACGAGCAGTACTTC.